The present T cell receptor (beta chain) was sequenced within a study of blood T cell repertoires in COVID-19 (dated by TCRdb to the early 2020s). At the level of the whole study: The collaborator samples originated in the United States, Italy and Spain and spanned the acute and convalescent phases of COVID-19. The prospective study material was composed of cDNA or gDNA derived from T cells, B-cell-depleted T cells, or PBMCs. The dataset comprised deeply sampled blood TCRbeta repertoires from subjects exposed to, actively infected with, or recovered from COVID-19. The repertoires were released in a freely available public database meant as a resource for research on the immune response to SARS-CoV-2. The samples were drawn from the first 160 participants of the ongoing ImmuneRACE study and from 1,200 or so subjects provided by 6 global collaborators. Nearly every sample came with metadata listing a de-identified subject ID, COVID-19 status, age in years and sex. HLA class I and class II types, where available, came from metadata supplied by the sample provider rather than from assay-based typing. Findings and caveats that apply to the study as a whole: The quantity of clinical and demographic metadata differed by source and by participant and was supplied without curation.

CDR1 and CDR2 were assigned from the germline V gene as KGHSH and LQKENI. Counted from cysteine to phenylalanine, this CDR3 has 14 amino acids. The only DNA kept is the CDR3, 42 bases in frame from the first base. Clipping removes 3 bases from V and 5 bases from J, with 1 as the unmatched junction base count. Participants in the prospective study were enrolled through a virtual design, were aged roughly 18 to 100 years, and lived in approximately 25 United States geographic areas. In the prospective study, participants were assigned to cohorts based on the clinical history participants reported in a screening survey and a study questionnaire. For ImmuneRACE Cohort 3, a participant was defined as recovered based on two consecutive negative NP/OP PCR tests, clearance by a healthcare professional, or resolution of symptoms. Each participant in the prospective study had whole blood, serum and a nasopharyngeal or oropharyngeal swab collected by mobile phlebotomists. Over a 2-month period, participants in the prospective study had the option of providing additional blood draws and questionnaires. Before DNA extraction, blood samples from the prospective study were shipped at room temperature or frozen.

TCRbeta CDR3 regions were amplified from genomic DNA using the immunoSEQ Assay, a bias-controlled multiplex PCR. On the study's bioinformatics: The number of nucleated cells in each sample was estimated by amplification of reference gene primers within the assay. Sequence reads were collapsed and filtered to measure the absolute abundance of every unique TCRbeta CDR3 rearrangement. For each sample, productive Simpson clonality was calculated by taking the square root of Simpson's diversity index across productive rearrangements. In TCRdb, the immuneACCESS table is reduced to in-frame sequences with V and J assigned. These tables do not hold every clone; where another copy was compared, an unresolved V gene accounts for under half, and the others remain unexplained. The V and J calls and clone size were taken over from that table, and D and trimming were inferred from the DNA. The sample records around 250,000 clones, roughly 85% of which are singletons. About 1.9% of the sample comes from the top ten.

On this clone: The clone's antigen remains unknown. One base away there is no much larger clone; base qualities are not given.

Specimen: PBMCs or T cells enriched from blood (not recorded which). The rearranged segments are TRBV18 and TRBJ1-6, with 7 junctional bases fitting TRBD1. The clonotype comes from a woman between 50 and 59 years old who had recovered from COVID-19. The CDR3 protein sequence reads: CASSPGTDNSPLHF. The nucleotide sequence is TGTGCCAGCTCACCCGGGACAGATAATTCACCCCTCCACTTT. Reference TRBV18 and TRBJ1-6 genes cover what lies past the CDR3, so the full variable domain is NAGVMQNPRHLVRRRGQEARLRCSPMKGHSHVYWYRQLPEEGLKFMVYLQKENIIDESGMPKERFSAEFPKEGPSILRIQQVVRGDSAAYFCASSPGTDNSPLHFGNGTRLTVT.